The clone carrying this TCR beta chain was seen a handful of times. Its antigen is unknown. These data originate in a study of T cells in localized non-small cell lung cancer. Regarding the study as a whole: Among the top 100 tumor clones, a median about 58 appeared in adjacent lung.

Libraries were prepared by immunoSEQ multiplex PCR; TCRdb keeps only in-frame clonotypes and omits some of them. The sample includes a few thousand clones, about 32% seen only once; the top ten take 18%. The specimen comprised lung tumor tissue, sampled before any cancer treatment. This receptor was taken from a female donor older than 55 with stage II squamous cell lung carcinoma.

CDR3 DNA sequence: TGTGCCAGCCGTCACGGATCAGACCACAATGAGCAGTTCTTC. It yields the protein CASRHGSDHNEQFF. This rearrangement joins TRBV9 to TRBJ2-1; D unclear. Germline V gene data show CDR1 as SGDLS and CDR2 as YYNGEE. Trimming took 7 bases from V and 5 from J, leaving 16 bases between them. This CDR3 has 14 amino acids.